These 7 T cell receptor beta chains came from one sample sequenced in a study of blood T cell repertoires in COVID-19. Some clones are missing from TCRdb's copy, which holds only in-frame ones; the method was immunoSEQ multiplex PCR. This table holds about 250,000 clones, about four fifths found once. Sequencing input: peripheral blood. Every receptor here comes from a man at least 80 years old with acute or convalescent COVID-19.

This rearrangement joins TRBV27 to TRBJ2-7; 11 nucleotides agree with TRBD1. From germline, CDR1 is MNHEY and CDR2 SMNVEV (reference sequence). This CDR3 has 13 amino acids. The V gene end was trimmed by 6 bases and the J gene end by 5 bases; junction bases not matched to a gene: 3. The CDR3 is CASRRTGGNEQYF. In nucleotides, the CDR3 is TGTGCCAGCAGAAGGACAGGGGGCAACGAGCAGTACTTC.

This clone was found once. The CDR3 region has the DNA TGTGCCAGCACTAACACGAGGAGCTCCTACGAGCAGTACTTC. It codes for CASTNTRSSYEQYF. The rearrangement joins TRBV6-5 to TRBJ2-7, with D unclear. This CDR3 region has 14 residues. Per germline, CDR1 MNHEY and CDR2 SVGAGI. Trimming pared 7 bases from V and 0 bases from J, leaving 13 bases between.

The rearrangement uses TRBV2 and TRBJ2-7, with D uncertain. The CDR3 length is 13 residues. V was clipped by 7 bases and J by 3 bases, with 13 bases between them. Germline values: CDR1 SNHLY, CDR2 FYNNEI. Written as DNA, the CDR3 is TGTGCCAGCAACCGGTTAAGTTACTACGAGCAGTACTTC. This gives the protein CASNRLSYYEQYF.

The chain joins TRBV10-3 to TRBJ1-2; tentative D call: TRBD1 (5 bases). The germline V gene has CDR1 ENHRY and CDR2 SYGVKD. The length of the CDR3 is 16 residues. Trimming pared 2 bases from V and 8 bases from J, leaving 21 bases between. The CDR3 bases are TGTGCCATCAGTGAGATGAGTGGCAGGGCCCCAGGCGGCTACACCTTC. It is translated as CAISEMSGRAPGGYTF.

The chain has TRBV19 and TRBJ2-3; 14 nucleotides agree with TRBD2. CDR3 length equals 16 residues. J was trimmed by 9 bases and V by 4 bases; bases with no gene match: 9. Germline V CDR1 and CDR2: LNHDA, SQIVND (reference sequence). CDR3 in DNA: TGTGCCAGTAGTAAGGGACTAGCGGGAGAGAGCGAGACGCAGTATTTT. Translation gives CASSKGLAGESETQYF. The whole variable domain, filled in from reference TRBV19 and TRBJ2-3, reads DGGITQSPKYLFRKEGQNVTLSCEQNLNHDAMYWYRQDPGQGLRLIYYSQIVNDFQKGDIAEGYSVSREKKESFPLTVTSAQKNPTAFYLCASSKGLAGESETQYFGPGTRLTVL.

V usage is TRBV5-1 and J usage is TRBJ2-1; 8 nucleotides align to TRBD2. The CDR3 spans 19 residues. Losses at the gene ends were 4 bases for V and 1 base for J; bases not matched to a gene: 16. The V gene's germline CDR1 is SGHRS and CDR2 YFSETQ. CDR3 region: CASSRGASGRSPSYNEQFF. CDR3 sequence (DNA): TGCGCCAGCAGCCGAGGGGCTAGCGGGCGTTCTCCGTCCTACAATGAGCAGTTCTTC.

V and J are TRBV6-1 and TRBJ1-5; the match to TRBD1 covers 7 bases. Unmatched junction bases numbered 8, after V lost 2 bases and J lost 7 bases. CDR1 is MNHNS, CDR2 SASEGT, per germline. The length of the CDR3 is 15 residues. The CDR3 DNA reads as TGTGCCAGCAGTGAATCCGGGACAGCGTTCCAGCCCCAGCATTTT. As protein: CASSESGTAFQPQHF.